This T cell receptor beta chain was recorded in a study of shared clonotypes between healthy human individuals. Study-wide findings and caveats: Specimens sampled were limited to blood, with tissue repertoires likely differing.

Concerning this clone: Its antigen is not known.

CDR3 length: 16 residues. Looked up from germline, CDR1 is KGHSH and CDR2 is LQKENI. The V gene end was trimmed by 6 bases and the J gene end by 6 bases; junction bases not matched to a gene: 14. Several immunoSEQ 96-well plates shared each subset's DNA, each plate a replicate. Using immunoSEQ multiplex PCR, the repertoire was profiled, and TCRdb retains in-frame clones only, with some absent. The table shows hundreds of thousands of clones, with roughly 95% occurring only once. Sequencing was carried out using naive CD4+ T cells sorted from blood. The subset here: CD45RA+ positively selected. The rearrangement links TRBV18 to TRBJ2-7; 10 bases fit TRBD2. The receptor's source is a woman in her 30s in good health. CDR3 sequence reads: CASSPREASGSAEQYF. The DNA of the CDR3 is TGTGCCAGCTCCCCGCGGGAAGCTAGCGGGAGTGCCGAGCAGTACTTC.